This passage covers 28 T cell receptor beta chains from one sample sequenced in a study of T cell responses to AZD1222 COVID-19 vaccine. Some clones are missing from TCRdb's copy, which holds only in-frame ones; the method was immunoSEQ multiplex PCR. Of some 130,000 clones listed, around four fifths are singletons. This specimen consisted of peripheral blood, obtained on day 0 of AZD1222 vaccination. Source of these receptors: an adult in good health.

This chain joins TRBV9 and TRBJ1-1; 11 nucleotides align to TRBD1. The CDR3 has 15 residues. In germline, CDR1 is SGDLS, CDR2 YYNGEE. Germline trimming cut 2 bases from V and 5 bases from J; bases unmatched to any gene: 5. The CDR3 here is CASSVWTGGRTEAFF. The CDR3 DNA sequence: TGTGCCAGCAGCGTCTGGACAGGGGGCAGGACTGAAGCTTTCTTT.

The chain has TRBV10-3 and TRBJ1-1, with 7 bases fitting TRBD1. V lost 2 bases, J lost 9 bases, and 6 bases stayed unmatched. Germline values: CDR1 ENHRY, CDR2 SYGVKD. The CDR3 runs to 13 residues. CDR3 nucleotides: TGTGCCATCAGTGAGCTCCCGGGACAGAAAGCTTTCTTT. Protein product: CAISELPGQKAFF.

The CDR3 sequence: CAIRRGSGANVLTF. CDR3 DNA sequence: TGTGCCATCCGAAGGGGGTCTGGGGCCAACGTCCTGACTTTC. This chain joins TRBV28 and TRBJ2-6, with D possibly matching TRBD1 (6 bases). Germline lookup yields CDR1 MDHEN and CDR2 SYDVKM. CDR3 length: 14 amino acids. V was trimmed by 10 bases and J by 1 base, leaving 11 bases between them.

V and J are TRBV6-1 and TRBJ1-1; D is perhaps TRBD1 (5 bases). The CDR3 runs to 14 residues. Trimming removed 2 bases from V and 7 bases from J, with 14 bases in between. The germline gives CDR1 MNHNS, CDR2 SASEGT. Here the CDR3 reads CASSEPWDGSEAFF. The CDR3 bases are TGTGCCAGCAGTGAACCCTGGGACGGAAGTGAAGCTTTCTTT.

The chain combines TRBV11-2 with TRBJ1-3; 7 positions match TRBD1. J gave up 1 base and V 3 bases, and 6 bases lay outside the gene matches. The CDR3 is 16 residues long. From germline, CDR1 is SGHAT and CDR2 FQNNGV. The DNA of the CDR3 is TGTGCCAGCAGCTTTAGTTCAGGGGGATCTGGAAACACCATATATTTT. It encodes CASSFSSGGSGNTIYF.

The chain employs TRBV28 and TRBJ1-6; 10 bases are shared with TRBD1. The CDR3 contains 14 residues. In germline, CDR1 is MDHEN, CDR2 SYDVKM. Germline trimming cut 2 bases from V and 8 bases from J; bases unmatched to any gene: 0. The CDR3 is CASSLGTGDSPLHF. CDR3 in DNA: TGTGCCAGCAGTTTAGGGACAGGGGATTCACCCCTCCACTTT.

This clone was found many times. The CDR3 nucleotides read TGTGCCAGCACCCCCGGCAGGCTCACTGAAGCTTTCTTT. This translates into CASTPGRLTEAFF. The chain combines TRBV7-9 with TRBJ1-1, with D unresolved. This CDR3 contains 13 residues. V shed 7 bases and J shed 4 bases, with 13 bases lying between them. CDR1 is SEHNR and CDR2 is FQNEAQ in the germline V gene (reference sequence).

This chain uses TRBV7-8 with TRBJ1-1; D possibly corresponds to TRBD1 (5 bases). This CDR3 has 15 amino acids. Germline V gene sequence: CDR1 SGHVS, CDR2 FQNEAQ. Trimming took off 6 bases at V and 1 base at J, with 15 bases between the two ends. This CDR3 is CASSFAVGGNTEAFF. The CDR3 coding sequence is TGTGCCAGCAGTTTCGCGGTCGGGGGGAACACTGAAGCTTTCTTT. The full variable domain, rest sourced from reference TRBV7-8 and TRBJ1-1, is GAGVSQSPRYKVAKRGQDVALRCDPISGHVSLFWYQQALGQGPEFLTYFQNEAQLDKSGLPSDRFFAERPEGSVSTLKIQRTQQEDSAVYLCASSFAVGGNTEAFFGQGTRLTVV.

This clone came up once. The chain carries TRBV3-1 (or the pseudogene TRBV3-2) and TRBJ1-4; 8 nucleotides line up with TRBD1. This CDR3 region has 15 residues. The V gene end was trimmed by 5 bases and the J gene end by 4 bases; junction bases not matched to a gene: 6. Germline lookup yields CDR1 LGHDT and CDR2 YNNKEL (reference sequence). CDR3 protein: CASSLNGQGNEKLFF. CDR3 coding DNA: TGTGCCAGCAGCTTGAACGGACAGGGTAATGAAAAACTGTTTTTT.

This chain connects TRBV27 to TRBJ1-2; tentative D call: TRBD1 (5 bases). The V gene lost 5 bases and the J gene lost 8 bases, with 15 bases spanning the gap. Germline CDR1 reads MNHEY; CDR2 reads SMNVEV (reference sequence). CDR3 length equals 13 residues. The CDR3 DNA sequence: TGTGCCAGCAGTCCCTCGGGACTGGGGGGCTACACCTTC. This gives the protein CASSPSGLGGYTF.

In DNA form, the CDR3 reads TGTGCCAGCAGTGACCAGGGTAGCACCGGGGAGCTGTTTTTT. This codes for CASSDQGSTGELFF. The V call is TRBV2, the J call TRBJ2-2; TRBD1 is a possible D gene (5 bases). The germline V gene encodes CDR1 SNHLY and CDR2 FYNNEI. V was cut by 3 bases and J by 4 bases, with 9 bases left in between. This CDR3 region has 14 residues.

CDR3 nucleotide sequence: TGTGCCAGCAGCTCCGGACAGAAAAATGAAAAACTGTTTTTT. Translation gives CASSSGQKNEKLFF. The chain joins TRBV7-9 to TRBJ1-4, with D perhaps TRBD1 (6 bases). Germline CDR1 is SEHNR and CDR2 is FQNEAQ (reference sequence). The CDR3 sequence is 14 residues long. Trimming cost V 4 bases and J 5 bases, with 11 bases left between them.

This rearrangement joins TRBV4-1 to TRBJ1-2; the D gene is possibly TRBD1 (5 bases). The CDR3 extends over 15 amino acids. Germline V CDR1 and CDR2: MGHRA, YSYEKL. Trimming removed 0 bases from V and 4 bases from J, with 12 bases in between. CDR3: CASSQDDAGVYGYTF. In nucleotides, the CDR3 is TGCGCCAGCAGCCAAGATGATGCGGGGGTCTATGGCTACACCTTC.

This chain joins TRBV30 and TRBJ1-6, with unresolved D. Germline CDR1 reads GTSNPN; CDR2 reads SVGIG (reference sequence). Trimming shortened V by 2 bases and J by 4 bases, and 18 bases separated the two germline ends. The CDR3 extends over 17 amino acids. The CDR3 DNA sequence: TGTGCCTGGAGTCCGACGGGGATTTCTAGTTATAATTCACCCCTCCACTTT. As protein: CAWSPTGISSYNSPLHF.

The V call is TRBV9, the J call TRBJ1-5; a possible D gene is TRBD1 (6 bases). This CDR3 comprises 14 residues. The germline V gene has CDR1 SGDLS and CDR2 YYNGEE. V lost 4 bases and J 3 bases, leaving 11 bases between the germline ends. CDR3 sequence (DNA): TGTGCCAGCAGCTCCGGGACATACAATCAGCCCCAGCATTTT. Translation gives CASSSGTYNQPQHF.

The genes are TRBV7-8 and TRBJ1-2; unclear D gene. V lost 5 bases and J lost 6, with 13 bases in between. Germline lookup yields CDR1 SGHVS and CDR2 FQNEAQ. CDR3 length: 13 residues. This CDR3 is CASSNSPGNGYTF. The CDR3 DNA is TGTGCCAGCAGCAACTCACCGGGGAATGGCTACACCTTC.

The chain recombines TRBV5-4 with TRBJ2-1; 11 nucleotides line up with TRBD2. The CDR3 is 15 residues long. V shed 2 bases and J 4 bases; nucleotides not matched to a gene: 2. The V gene's germline CDR1 is SGHNT and CDR2 YYREEE (reference sequence). Written as DNA, the CDR3 is TGTGCCAGCAGCTTAACTAGCGGGAGTTACAATGAGCAGTTCTTC. Protein product: CASSLTSGSYNEQFF.

This clone was recorded once. The CDR3 protein is CASSLDHTGLGAFF. In nucleotides, the CDR3 is TGTGCCAGCAGCTTAGATCACACCGGACTGGGAGCTTTCTTT. The V and J genes are TRBV7-2 and TRBJ1-1; D call uncertain. CDR3 length equals 14 residues. V lost 1 base and J 10 bases, leaving 16 bases between the germline ends. The V gene's germline CDR1 is SGHTA and CDR2 FQGNSA.

This sequence joins TRBV9 and TRBJ1-2, with unresolved D. The germline V gene encodes CDR1 SGDLS and CDR2 YYNGEE. The CDR3 is made up of 18 amino acids. Trimming cost V 4 bases and J 7 bases, with 29 bases left between them. CDR3 in DNA: TGTGCCAGCAGCCCCCCCGTCGCGGCAGTTTCGCGTTGGGGTGGCTACACCTTC. It is translated as CASSPPVAAVSRWGGYTF.

The chain is built from TRBV19 and TRBJ2-7; D perhaps matches TRBD1 (5 bases). V lost 5 bases, J lost 3 bases, and 17 bases lay in between. The CDR3 contains 15 residues. The germline CDR1 and CDR2 sequences are LNHDA and SQIVND (reference sequence). DNA of the CDR3: TGTGCCAGTAGTTTATGGTTAGGACACCTCTACGAGCAGTACTTC. Translating it yields CASSLWLGHLYEQYF.

V is TRBV5-1 and J is TRBJ2-7; maybe TRBD2 (5 bases). CDR3 size: 16 residues. The V gene lost 4 bases and the J gene lost 1 base, with 18 bases spanning the gap. Germline CDR1 reads SGHRS; CDR2 reads YFSETQ. Written as DNA, the CDR3 is TGCGCCAGCAGCCCCCCCGGGGTGAGGGCTTCCTACGAGCAGTACTTC. Its protein product is CASSPPGVRASYEQYF.

In this sample, this clone turned up a few times. This chain connects TRBV7-9 to TRBJ2-1; D possibly corresponds to TRBD2 (6 bases). Looked up from germline, CDR1 is SEHNR and CDR2 is FQNEAQ (reference sequence). This CDR3 has 16 amino acids. V was trimmed by 5 bases and J by 6 bases, leaving 20 bases between them. The CDR3 is CASSLTSRDFSNEQFF. The CDR3, as DNA: TGTGCCAGCAGCCTTACTTCCCGGGACTTCTCCAATGAGCAGTTCTTC.

The gene calls are TRBV6-9 and TRBJ1-5; D is unresolved. Germline CDR1 and CDR2: MNHGY and SVAAGI. The CDR3 extends over 14 amino acids. V lost 2 bases, J lost 0 bases, and 5 bases lay in between. For the CDR3, the DNA is TGTGCCAGCAGTTATGCTGTTAGCAATCAGCCCCAGCATTTT. Protein: CASSYAVSNQPQHF.

V is TRBV25-1 and J is TRBJ1-1; 9 bases fit TRBD1. Germline values: CDR1 MGHDK, CDR2 SYGVNS. Germline trimming cut 4 bases from V and 6 bases from J; bases unmatched to any gene: 9. This CDR3 contains 15 residues. In DNA, the CDR3 is TGTGCCAGCAGTGCCCCGGGACAGGGTTGGGCTGAAGCTTTCTTT. Amino acids: CASSAPGQGWAEAFF.

This chain connects TRBV2 to TRBJ2-3; 9 nucleotides align to TRBD2. V gave up 7 bases and J gave up 5 bases; unmatched junction bases: 7. Looked up from germline, CDR1 is SNHLY and CDR2 is FYNNEI. CDR3 size: 14 residues. CDR3 sequence: CASTAGGPIDTQYF. Written as DNA, the CDR3 is TGTGCCAGCACGGCGGGGGGGCCGATAGATACGCAGTATTTT.

The chain recombines TRBV18 with TRBJ2-1; D gene uncertain. CDR3 length: 14 residues. CDR1 and CDR2 (germline): KGHSH, LQKENI. Between the trimmed V and J ends, which lost 4 bases and 3 bases, there was a span of 10 bases. CDR3 DNA: TGTGCCAGCTCACGCTCCTCGCTCTACAATGAGCAGTTCTTC. Translating it yields CASSRSSLYNEQFF.

The chain uses TRBV5-5 and TRBJ2-7, with 9 bases matching TRBD1. Per germline, CDR1 SGHKS and CDR2 YYEKEE (reference sequence). This CDR3 is built from 15 residues. Trimming at V came to 4 bases and at J to 4 bases, leaving 9 bases not matched to a gene. CDR3 coding DNA: TGTGCCAGCAGCCAACCGGGACAGGGATCGTACGAGCAGTACTTC. Its translation: CASSQPGQGSYEQYF.

This sequence joins TRBV21-1 and TRBJ1-2; the D segment call TRBD1 is taken from the table without a DNA check. TRBV21-1 is flagged as a pseudogene. CDR3 length: 15 residues. The CDR3 loop reads CASYKQKYRGYGYTF. CDR3 nucleotides: TGTGCCAGCTACAAACAGAAATATCGTGGCTATGGCTACACCTTC.